This passage covers 6 T cell receptor beta chains from one sample sequenced in a study of CD8+CD57+ T cells in acquired aplastic anemia. The TCR beta profiling, which covered VDJ combination and CDR3 sequence, was carried out using genomic DNA as the template. MiXCR, run by TCRdb on the reads, gives a single entry per CDR3 protein. This sample carries about 160,000 distinct CDR3 sequences, roughly 43% of them seen once, and the ten largest clones take 2.5% to 3%. Sequenced patients had shown CD8+CD57+ cell expansion by flow cytometry. Material: sorted CD4+, CD8+, or CD8+CD57+ T cells (not recorded which) from PBMCs. The origin of the receptors is a human donor with aplastic anemia.

Many counts were recorded for this clonotype. The V gene is TRBV7-2, the J gene TRBJ2-7, with D tentatively TRBD1 or TRBD2 (5 bases each). Deletions cut 0 bases from V and 2 bases from J, with 14 bases between. CDR3 length: 16 residues. Germline lookup yields CDR1 SGHTA and CDR2 FQGNSA. CDR3 sequence reads: CASSLAPRVGAYEQYF. Written as DNA, the CDR3 is TGTGCCAGCAGCTTAGCGCCCCGGGTGGGGGCCTACGAGCAGTACTTC.

CDR3 bases: TGTGCCAGCAGCGTAGCCGGGAGCGGCCACAATGAGCAGTTCTTC. Translating gives CASSVAGSGHNEQFF. This chain joins TRBV9 and TRBJ2-1; a weak D match, TRBD2 (6 bases). The V gene's germline CDR1 is SGDLS and CDR2 YYNGEE. CDR3 length: 15 amino acids. V was trimmed by 0 bases and J by 5 bases, leaving 12 bases between them.

This clonotype was counted many times. This chain connects TRBV25-1 to TRBJ1-1, with TRBD1 matching 8 bases. V shed 4 bases and J 1 base; nucleotides not matched to a gene: 5. Germline CDR1 MGHDK, CDR2 SYGVNS. This CDR3 is 15 amino acids long. CDR3 nucleotide sequence: TGTGCCAGCAGTGCTCAGGGGGCGCGGAACACTGAAGCTTTCTTT. Protein: CASSAQGARNTEAFF.

The chain has TRBV6-1 and TRBJ2-7; 12 bases match TRBD2. V dropped 8 bases and J dropped 3; count of bases not matched to a gene: 8. The germline CDR1 and CDR2 sequences are MNHNS and SASEGT. This CDR3 has 15 residues. In DNA, the CDR3 is TGTGCCAGCCGACTAGCGGGGGTTCGAAACTACGAGCAGTACTTC. Translated: CASRLAGVRNYEQYF.

The chain couples TRBV7-9 to TRBJ1-6; 8 bases agree with TRBD1. CDR3 length: 15 amino acids. From germline, CDR1 is SEHNR and CDR2 FQNEAQ (reference sequence). V was clipped by 5 bases and J by 8 bases; unmatched bases: 8. The CDR3 reads CASSPGTGQHSPLHF. The CDR3 DNA reads TGTGCCAGCAGCCCCGGGACAGGCCAGCATTCACCCCTCCACTTT.

Notes on this clonotype: The junction departs from the called germline gene at one end, perhaps through a read error. This chain uses TRBV5-3 with TRBJ2-7, with D possibly being TRBD1 (6 bases). TRBV5-3 is classed as an ORF, of uncertain function. The CDR3 covers 13 residues. The CDR3 bases are TGTGCCAGCAGCTTGGGACACAACTACGAGCAGTACTTC. It translates to CASSLGHNYEQYF.